A single sample is the source of the 7 T cell receptor beta chains below, sequenced in a study of shared clonotypes between healthy human individuals. Sequencing was performed with immunoSEQ multiplex PCR; in TCRdb, only in-frame clones are kept and a portion is missing. The table lists 700,000 or so clones, 72% of them singletons. Sequencing used memory CD4+ T cells sorted from blood. Sample subset: CD45RA-negative fraction. The origin of the receptors is a woman aged 30 to 39 in good health.

This rearrangement joins TRBV11-2 to TRBJ2-2; D remains ambiguous. The CDR3 runs 13 residues. V was pared by 7 bases and J by 0 bases, with 6 bases between. The germline gives CDR1 SGHAT, CDR2 FQNNGV. CDR3 sequence: CASTTPNTGELFF. The CDR3 DNA reads as TGTGCCAGCACCACACCGAACACCGGGGAGCTGTTTTTT.

This clone has just a few counts. This sequence joins TRBV15 and TRBJ2-7; the D is unclear. There are 13 residues in the CDR3. Between the trimmed V and J ends, which lost 0 bases and 4 bases, there was a span of 7 bases. Germline CDR1 is LNHNV and CDR2 is YYDKDF (reference sequence). CDR3 amino acids: CATSRDPEYEQYF. CDR3 in DNA: TGTGCCACCAGCAGAGATCCGGAATACGAGCAGTACTTC.

The chain uses TRBV4-1 and TRBJ2-7; weak D call: TRBD2 (5 bases). The CDR3 extends over 14 amino acids. CDR1 is MGHRA, CDR2 YSYEKL, per germline. Trimming took off 1 base at V and 6 bases at J, with 13 bases between the two ends. This CDR3 is CASSQGPRTGEQYF. The CDR3 DNA is TGCGCCAGCAGCCAAGGTCCAAGGACTGGCGAGCAGTACTTC.

This clone was recorded a few times. The V call is TRBV5-6, the J call TRBJ2-7; 10 bases are shared with TRBD2. The CDR3 has 16 amino acids. The germline V gene has CDR1 SGHDT and CDR2 YYEEEE. The trim removed 2 bases at V and 9 bases at J, leaving 14 bases unmatched. The CDR3 loop is CASSFAEFSGRTAQYF. The CDR3 coding sequence is TGTGCCAGCAGCTTCGCCGAATTTAGCGGGAGGACCGCGCAGTACTTC.

V and J are TRBV6-5 and TRBJ2-7, with D possibly being TRBD2 (6 bases). V lost 0 bases, J lost 1 base, and 10 bases lay in between. Per the germline V gene, CDR1 is MNHEY and CDR2 is SVGAGI. CDR3 length: 15 residues. This CDR3 reads CASSYSRGGSYEQYF. In DNA, the CDR3 is TGTGCCAGCAGTTACTCGCGGGGCGGGTCCTACGAGCAGTACTTC.

Comment on this clone: This CDR3 is also generated by other DNA sequences in the sample. The V gene is TRBV5-1, the J gene TRBJ1-3; TRBD1 is a possible D gene (5 bases). The V end lost 0 bases, the J end lost 2 bases, and 6 bases lay between the germline ends. Germline CDR1 is SGHRS and CDR2 is YFSETQ. The CDR3 covers 14 residues. CDR3 loop: CASSLGQPGNTIYF. DNA for the CDR3: TGCGCCAGCAGCTTGGGACAGCCTGGAAACACCATATATTTT.

This clone has a single count. V usage is TRBV29-1 and J usage is TRBJ2-5; D is possibly TRBD1 (5 bases). The J call may be faulty, since TRBJ2-7 better matches the DNA end. Germline CDR1 is SQVTM and CDR2 is ANQGSEA. The CDR3 sequence is 12 residues long. Here the CDR3 reads CSAAGYQNEQYF. The CDR3, as DNA: TGCAGCGCTGCAGGGTATCAGAACGAGCAGTACTTC.